Shown below are 20 T cell receptor beta chains from a single sample sequenced in a study of blood T cell repertoires in COVID-19 (dated by TCRdb to between 2020 and 2021). Library preparation used the immunoSEQ multiplex PCR assay. TCRdb provides this immuneACCESS table in a form limited to in-frame rearrangements. Some clones are lacking; in checked studies, under half of them reflect an unresolved V gene, and why the rest are absent is not known. The sample records approximately 98,000 clones, approximately 81% of which are singletons. About 10% of the sample is in the top ten clones. Sequences were obtained from peripheral blood. The receptor source for this set is a woman older than 75 with acute or convalescent COVID-19.

The chain employs TRBV18 and TRBJ2-7; no reliable D call. Germline CDR1 reads KGHSH; CDR2 reads LQKENI. The V end lost 3 bases, the J end lost 6 bases, and 15 bases lay between the germline ends. This CDR3 region has 14 residues. The CDR3 sequence: CASSPFSEQSEQYF. For the CDR3, the DNA is TGTGCCAGCTCACCTTTCTCCGAGCAATCCGAGCAGTACTTC. Drawing the rest from reference TRBV18 and TRBJ2-7, the complete variable domain is NAGVMQNPRHLVRRRGQEARLRCSPMKGHSHVYWYRQLPEEGLKFMVYLQKENIIDESGMPKERFSAEFPKEGPSILRIQQVVRGDSAAYFCASSPFSEQSEQYFGPGTRLTVT.

The DNA of the CDR3 is TGTGCCAGTAGTGTGGGTTGGATTGGAGGAACCTACAATGAGCAGTTCTTC. Residues: CASSVGWIGGTYNEQFF. The J gene is TRBJ2-1, the V gene TRBV19, with a possible D match to TRBD2 (5 bases). The CDR3 has 17 amino acids. Germline V gene sequence: CDR1 LNHDA, CDR2 SQIVND (reference sequence). Trimming took off 5 bases at V and 2 bases at J, with 19 bases between the two ends.

The chain couples TRBV6-5 to TRBJ2-2; D might be TRBD2 (6 bases). Looked up from germline, CDR1 is MNHEY and CDR2 is SVGAGI. The CDR3 length is 14 residues. V was clipped by 6 bases and J by 9 bases, with 17 bases between them. The CDR3: CASSSAIGRRELFF. The CDR3 DNA follows: TGTGCCAGCAGCTCCGCCATAGGGAGGAGGGAGCTGTTTTTT.

The chain links TRBV6-2 or TRBV6-3 to TRBJ2-7; D gene uncertain. V lost 6 bases to trimming and J lost 4 bases, with 13 bases between them. The germline gives CDR1 MNHEY, CDR2 SVGEGT. The CDR3 has 13 residues. CDR3 in DNA: TGTGCCAGCAGCCCAGAACTCAAGTACGAGCAGTACTTC. The encoded protein is CASSPELKYEQYF.

The V gene is TRBV7-9, the J gene TRBJ2-1; 13 nucleotides align to TRBD2. The CDR3 extends over 16 amino acids. After removal of 3 bases from V and 8 bases from J, the junction contained 7 bases not matched to a gene. The V gene's germline CDR1 is SEHNR and CDR2 FQNEAQ (reference sequence). CDR3 DNA sequence: TGTGCCAGCAGCTTTGGGACTAGCGGGGTGATCGATGAGCAGTTCTTC. It translates to CASSFGTSGVIDEQFF.

The chain carries TRBV5-6 and TRBJ2-5, with 12 bases matching TRBD2. The ends lost 4 bases at V and 5 bases at J; junction bases unmatched: 15. There are 18 residues in the CDR3. The germline V gene has CDR1 SGHDT and CDR2 YYEEEE. The CDR3 DNA sequence: TGTGCCAGCAGCACGGTAGGGCTAGCGGGGGGGGCCCGGGAGACCCAGTACTTC. It yields the protein CASSTVGLAGGARETQYF.

The chain employs TRBV9 and TRBJ2-1; D not resolved. Germline V gives CDR1 SGDLS, CDR2 YYNGEE. This CDR3 has 16 amino acids. Deletions cut 3 bases from V and 0 bases from J, with 13 bases between. DNA of the CDR3: TGTGCCAGCAGCGGAGGAAGTTCGAGCTCCTACAATGAGCAGTTCTTC. This translates into CASSGGSSSSYNEQFF.

The genes are TRBV28 and TRBJ1-2; a possible D gene is TRBD1 (5 bases). The germline V gene encodes CDR1 MDHEN and CDR2 SYDVKM. The CDR3 spans 13 residues. With 10 bases removed from V and 0 bases from J, the gap between germline ends came to 12 bases. CDR3 sequence reads: CATSGDTNYGYTF. Written as DNA, the CDR3 is TGTGCCACCTCGGGGGATACTAACTATGGCTACACCTTC.

As DNA, the CDR3 is TGTGCCAGCAGCTTAGGCCCAGCGGGGGGGACTAGCACAGATACGCAGTATTTT. Translating it yields CASSLGPAGGTSTDTQYF. V usage is TRBV7-2 and J usage is TRBJ2-3; 10 bases are shared with TRBD2. The CDR3 covers 18 residues. Germline CDR1 reads SGHTA; CDR2 reads FQGNSA. The V segment lost 1 base and the J segment 0 bases; nucleotides outside the gene matches: 7.

The chain recombines TRBV6-5 with TRBJ1-3; tentatively, D is TRBD1 (5 bases). The V gene lost 7 bases and the J gene lost 4 bases, with 11 bases spanning the gap. The CDR3 covers 13 residues. Germline V gene sequence: CDR1 MNHEY, CDR2 SVGAGI. In DNA form, the CDR3 reads TGTGCCAGCACGCAGGGAACGGGAAACACCATATATTTT. Protein sequence: CASTQGTGNTIYF.

Remarks on this clone: Other DNA sequences in this specimen translate into the identical CDR3. CDR3 nucleotides: TGTGCCAGTAGGGTTACAGGGGACAATCAGCCCCAGCATTTT. It specifies CASRVTGDNQPQHF. V usage is TRBV19 and J usage is TRBJ1-5; 7 nucleotides match TRBD1. The V and J ends lost 6 bases and 3 bases, in that order; junction bases with no gene match: 5. This CDR3 contains 14 residues. The germline gives CDR1 LNHDA, CDR2 SQIVND (reference sequence).

The chain is built from TRBV28 and TRBJ2-7; D might be TRBD2 (6 bases). The CDR3 runs 13 residues. CDR1 is MDHEN and CDR2 is SYDVKM in the germline V gene. The ends were cut back, 11 bases at V and 0 bases at J, with 14 bases in the middle. The CDR3 coding sequence is TGTGCCGCCGGGCGGGGACTCTCCTACGAGCAGTACGTC. Protein: CAAGRGLSYEQYV.

This rearrangement joins TRBV27 to TRBJ1-6, with 8 bases that match TRBD1. The germline V gene has CDR1 MNHEY and CDR2 SMNVEV (reference sequence). This CDR3 contains 15 residues. V shed 6 bases, J shed 10 bases, and the junction held 11 bases outside the gene matches. The CDR3 reads CASSPAWTGRSPLHF. The DNA of the CDR3 is TGTGCCAGCAGCCCCGCTTGGACAGGGCGCTCACCCCTCCACTTT.

V is TRBV11-2 and J is TRBJ2-5; TRBD1 might be the D (6 bases). The CDR3 spans 15 residues. From germline, CDR1 is SGHAT and CDR2 FQNNGV. Between the trimmed V and J ends, which lost 1 base and 4 bases, there was a span of 13 bases. The CDR3 bases are TGTGCCAGCAGCTTAGCTTCAGGGGATGGAGAGACCCAGTACTTC. It yields the protein CASSLASGDGETQYF.

This chain links TRBV15 with TRBJ1-2; D gene uncertain. Trimming shortened V by 4 bases and J by 7 bases, and 16 bases separated the two germline ends. This CDR3 is 14 amino acids long. Per germline, CDR1 LNHNV and CDR2 YYDKDF (reference sequence). The CDR3 coding sequence is TGTGCCACCAGCATCCCTTCGGTGTTTGGTGGCTACACCTTC. Translating gives CATSIPSVFGGYTF.

The chain joins TRBV29-1 to TRBJ2-5; a weak D match, TRBD2 (5 bases). This CDR3 has 12 amino acids. CDR1 is SQVTM, CDR2 ANQGSEA, per germline. The V gene lost 5 bases and the J gene lost 5 bases, with 12 bases spanning the gap. As DNA, the CDR3 is TGCAGCGTTTTCGAGGGCTGGGAGACCCAGTACTTC. Its translation: CSVFEGWETQYF.

The rearrangement links TRBV23-1 to TRBJ2-7, with 7 positions matching TRBD1. TRBV23-1 counts as an open reading frame of uncertain function. V was clipped by 4 bases and J by 4 bases; unmatched bases: 10. The CDR3 covers 15 residues. CDR3 residues: CASSRTDRYSYEQYF. The CDR3 coding sequence is TGCGCCAGCAGTCGAACGGACAGGTACTCTTACGAGCAGTACTTC.

This clone was detected once. The chain has TRBV7-2 and TRBJ1-1; TRBD1 is a possible D gene (6 bases). Looked up from germline, CDR1 is SGHTA and CDR2 is FQGNSA. Trimming pared 3 bases from V and 6 bases from J, leaving 11 bases between. CDR3 length: 13 amino acids. The DNA of the CDR3 is TGTGCCAGCAGCTTCCGGGACAACTCTGAAGCTTTCTTT. Its translation is CASSFRDNSEAFF.

The chain recombines TRBV7-8 with TRBJ2-1; 7 nucleotides match TRBD2. The CDR3 runs 19 residues. V trimming: 1 base; J trimming: 8 bases; junction bases outside the gene matches: 20. The germline gives CDR1 SGHVS, CDR2 FQNEAQ. The CDR3 reads CASSLETGKWSGDVHEQFF. The CDR3 nucleotides are TGTGCCAGCAGCTTAGAAACCGGGAAATGGAGCGGGGACGTTCATGAGCAGTTCTTC.

The chain combines TRBV30 with TRBJ2-7; 8 bases agree with TRBD1. Looked up from germline, CDR1 is GTSNPN and CDR2 is SVGIG (reference sequence). The V segment lost 5 bases and the J segment 3 bases; nucleotides outside the gene matches: 12. This CDR3 has 15 amino acids. In DNA, the CDR3 is TGTGCCTGGGGGGGCCGACAGGGGATTGGCTACGAGCAGTACTTC. This encodes CAWGGRQGIGYEQYF.